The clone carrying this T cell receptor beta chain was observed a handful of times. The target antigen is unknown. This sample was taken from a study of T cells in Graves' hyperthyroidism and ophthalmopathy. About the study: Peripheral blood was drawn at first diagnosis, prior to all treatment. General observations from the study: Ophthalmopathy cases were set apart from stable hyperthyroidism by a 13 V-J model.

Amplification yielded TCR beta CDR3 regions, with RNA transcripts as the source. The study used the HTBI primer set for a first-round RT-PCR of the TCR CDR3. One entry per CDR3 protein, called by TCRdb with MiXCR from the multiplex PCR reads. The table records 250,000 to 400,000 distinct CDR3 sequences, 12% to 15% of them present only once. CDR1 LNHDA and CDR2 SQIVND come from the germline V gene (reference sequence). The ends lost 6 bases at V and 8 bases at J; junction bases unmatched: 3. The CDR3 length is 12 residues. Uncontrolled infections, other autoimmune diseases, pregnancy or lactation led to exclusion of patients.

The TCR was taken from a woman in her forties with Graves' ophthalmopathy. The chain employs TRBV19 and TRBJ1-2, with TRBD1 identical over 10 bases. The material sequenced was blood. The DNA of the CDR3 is TGTGCCAGTAGGGGGACAGGGGACGGCTACACCTTC. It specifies CASRGTGDGYTF.